The 30 T cell receptor beta chains given below trace back to one sample, sequenced in a study of blood T cells in healthy people across ages. The authors ran a second PCR of about 7 to 11 cycles using a sample-barcoded 5' primer and a J-beta primer mix. TCRdb reanalysed the 5' RACE reads using MiXCR and keeps one entry per CDR3 protein. This table has 1.5 million to 2 million distinct CDR3 sequences, 30% to 35% appearing once. Sequencing was performed on blood. These receptors all come from a woman younger than 45 in good health.

This chain joins TRBV13 and TRBJ2-3, with D perhaps matching TRBD1 or TRBD2 (6 bases each). This CDR3 has 15 amino acids. Looked up from germline, CDR1 is PRHDT and CDR2 is FYEKMQ (reference sequence). Trimming cost V 7 bases and J 0 bases, with 14 bases left between them. The CDR3 DNA sequence: TGTGCCAGCATCAAGGGGGGCTCTAGCACAGATACGCAGTATTTT. Amino acids: CASIKGGSSTDTQYF.

This clonotype turned up a few times. The chain couples TRBV28 to TRBJ2-7, with 12 bases that match TRBD2. After removal of 4 bases from V and 4 bases from J, the junction contained 8 bases not matched to a gene. This CDR3 is built from 16 residues. The germline CDR1 and CDR2 sequences are MDHEN and SYDVKM. CDR3 protein: CASSSGLAGFIYEQYF. The CDR3 DNA is TGTGCCAGCAGTTCCGGACTAGCGGGATTTATTTACGAGCAGTACTTC.

In the case of this clonotype: Germline is not matched at one junction end, which may reflect a read error. The rearrangement uses TRBV6-1 and TRBJ2-5, with D possibly being TRBD2 (5 bases). The CDR3 loop spans 12 amino acids. Germline assignment: CDR1 MNHNS and CDR2 SASEGT. The CDR3 coding sequence is TGTACCAGCAGTACTAGCCAAGAGACCCAGTACTTC. Translating gives CTSSTSQETQYF.

A few counts support this clonotype. This chain joins TRBV30 and TRBJ2-4; 9 bases line up with TRBD2. J was trimmed by 12 bases and V by 0 bases; bases with no gene match: 9. The germline CDR1 and CDR2 sequences are GTSNPN and SVGIG (reference sequence). The CDR3 has 14 amino acids. Written as DNA, the CDR3 is TGTGCCTGGAGTGTATCTAGCGGGGTGGGGTATCAGTACTTC. This sequence encodes CAWSVSSGVGYQYF.

This clonotype was seen more than once but under ten times. This rearrangement joins TRBV20-1 to TRBJ2-1, with unresolved D. The length of the CDR3 is 15 residues. V lost 6 bases, J lost 3 bases, and 18 bases lay in between. Germline V gene lookup returns CDR1 DFQATT and CDR2 SNEGSKA (reference sequence). CDR3 nucleotide sequence: TGCAGTGCCCCTTGGTTAGGGAATGTCTACAATGAGCAGTTCTTC. This codes for CSAPWLGNVYNEQFF.

J is TRBJ1-2 and V is TRBV25-1; TRBD1 matches 10 bases. The CDR3 spans 16 residues. V shed 2 bases and J 6 bases; nucleotides not matched to a gene: 9. Germline assignment: CDR1 MGHDK and CDR2 SYGVNS. The CDR3 loop reads CASSEPYGGTGDGYTF. For the CDR3, the DNA is TGTGCCAGCAGTGAACCCTATGGAGGGACAGGGGATGGCTACACCTTC.

The chain links TRBV5-6 to TRBJ2-5, with 8 bases identical to TRBD2. The CDR3 contains 15 residues. Looked up from germline, CDR1 is SGHDT and CDR2 is YYEEEE. V shed 4 bases and J 2 bases; nucleotides not matched to a gene: 7. The CDR3: CASSPVGLAQETQYF. The CDR3 bases are TGTGCCAGCAGCCCCGTCGGACTAGCTCAAGAGACCCAGTACTTC.

V and J are TRBV7-8 and TRBJ1-2; 7 bases align to TRBD1. Looked up from germline, CDR1 is SGHVS and CDR2 is FQNEAQ. This CDR3 region has 14 residues. With 5 bases clipped from V and 5 bases from J, the junction kept 8 bases outside the gene matches. The CDR3 loop is CASSGDSIQYGYTF. The DNA for the CDR3 is TGTGCCAGCAGCGGGGACAGTATTCAGTATGGCTACACCTTC.

This clonotype was picked up a small number of times. V gene TRBV20-1 combines with J gene TRBJ1-5, with D possibly matching TRBD1 (5 bases). The CDR3 has 14 residues. Germline values: CDR1 DFQATT, CDR2 SNEGSKA (reference sequence). Trimming pared 5 bases from V and 7 bases from J, leaving 18 bases between. The CDR3, as DNA: TGCAGTGCTCCGACCGGGACGGATACCCAGCCCCAGCATTTT. It specifies CSAPTGTDTQPQHF.

The sample holds many counts of this clonotype. This chain connects TRBV29-1 to TRBJ2-1; TRBD2 matches 9 bases. The trim removed 6 bases at V and 4 bases at J, leaving 4 bases unmatched. This CDR3 contains 13 residues. The germline CDR1 and CDR2 sequences are SQVTM and ANQGSEA. CDR3 amino acids: CSVKTSGYNEQFF. Written as DNA, the CDR3 is TGCAGCGTAAAGACTAGCGGTTACAATGAGCAGTTCTTC.

This chain connects TRBV28 to TRBJ1-5; tentative D call: TRBD1 (6 bases). In germline, CDR1 is MDHEN, CDR2 SYDVKM. The CDR3 contains 16 residues. V lost 6 bases, J lost 1 base, and 16 bases lay in between. The CDR3: CASRPAGGASNQPQHF. CDR3 nucleotides: TGTGCCAGCAGGCCGGCCGGGGGCGCGAGCAATCAGCCCCAGCATTTT.

This clonotype was seen a handful of times. V and J are TRBV10-3 and TRBJ1-1, with a weak D call TRBD1 (5 bases). CDR3 length: 13 amino acids. Between the trimmed V and J ends, which lost 10 bases and 5 bases, there was a span of 17 bases. The germline CDR1 and CDR2 sequences are ENHRY and SYGVKD. CDR3 protein: CATQDGTLTEAFF. The CDR3 nucleotides read TGTGCCACTCAGGACGGGACGTTGACTGAAGCTTTCTTT.

The chain couples TRBV3-1 to TRBJ1-1; D is possibly TRBD1 (5 bases). The CDR3 spans 13 residues. V was trimmed by 0 bases and J by 10 bases, leaving 12 bases between them. CDR1 is LGHDT, CDR2 YNNKEL, per germline (reference sequence). CDR3 coding DNA: TGTGCCAGCAGCCAAGATGGCTGGCAGGGAGCTTTCTTT. It codes for CASSQDGWQGAFF.

This sequence joins TRBV20-1 and TRBJ1-6; D possibly corresponds to TRBD1 (6 bases). Germline V gives CDR1 DFQATT, CDR2 SNEGSKA (reference sequence). The germline V and J ends were trimmed by 0 bases and 3 bases, with 15 bases remaining between them. The CDR3 runs 17 residues. The CDR3 here is CSARDPIGQSYNSPLHF. The CDR3 region has the DNA TGCAGTGCTAGAGACCCAATCGGACAGAGCTATAATTCACCCCTCCACTTT.

For the CDR3, the DNA is TGCGCCAGCAGTTTTCCCGGGACATCGGGTCAGCCCCAGCATTTT. Its translation is CASSFPGTSGQPQHF. The chain uses TRBV10-1 and TRBJ1-5; D is perhaps TRBD1 (6 bases). Germline V gene data show CDR1 as WNHNN and CDR2 as SYGVQD (reference sequence). The ends were cut back, 5 bases at V and 6 bases at J, with 17 bases in the middle. The CDR3 length is 15 residues.

This chain uses TRBV15 with TRBJ2-7; D is undetermined. V lost 5 bases and J 4 bases, leaving 12 bases between the germline ends. The CDR3 is 13 amino acids. CDR1 LNHNV and CDR2 YYDKDF come from the germline V gene (reference sequence). The CDR3 reads CATSESRPYEQYF. The CDR3 nucleotides are TGTGCCACCAGCGAGAGCAGACCTTACGAGCAGTACTTC. The full variable domain, its missing parts supplied by reference TRBV15 and TRBJ2-7, is DAMVIQNPRYQVTQFGKPVTLSCSQTLNHNVMYWYQQKSSQAPKLLFHYYDKDFNNEADTPDNFQSRRPNTSFCFLDIRSPGLGDTAMYLCATSESRPYEQYFGPGTRLTVT.

The V and J genes are TRBV5-1 and TRBJ2-5, with D maybe TRBD1 (6 bases). The CDR3 runs to 14 residues. The germline gives CDR1 SGHRS, CDR2 YFSETQ. V was clipped by 4 bases and J by 1 base, with 11 bases between them. The DNA of the CDR3 is TGCGCCAGCAGCAATACAGGGAGCCAAGAGACCCAGTACTTC. This encodes CASSNTGSQETQYF.

This clonotype was found a few times. The chain links TRBV6-5 to TRBJ1-2; D remains ambiguous. This CDR3 region has 14 residues. Trimming left V 8 bases short and J 4 bases short, with 17 bases between. The germline V gene encodes CDR1 MNHEY and CDR2 SVGAGI. The chain's CDR3 is CASWIGPEGYGYTF. CDR3 nucleotide sequence: TGTGCCAGCTGGATTGGGCCGGAGGGCTATGGCTACACCTTC.

This clonotype appeared a single time. Germline and junction disagree at one end, which may indicate a read error. This rearrangement joins TRBV12-5 to TRBJ2-2, with D possibly TRBD2 on 6 matching bases. Germline V gives CDR1 LGHNT, CDR2 FRNRAP. The CDR3 has 12 residues. The DNA of the CDR3 is TGTGCTAGTGCGGAGGGAACCGGGGAGCGGTTTTTT. Translation gives CASAEGTGERFF.

In its sample, this clonotype was seen a few times. The genes are TRBV19 and TRBJ2-3; 7 bases are a match to TRBD1. Germline assignment: CDR1 LNHDA and CDR2 SQIVND (reference sequence). Trimming cost V 6 bases and J 14 bases; bases outside gene matches: 17. The length of the CDR3 is 14 residues. The CDR3 spells CASRHTTGTDDLYF. Written as DNA, the CDR3 is TGTGCCAGTAGACACACCACCGGGACAGACGACCTGTATTTT.

The chain recombines TRBV27 with TRBJ2-7, with 8 bases fitting TRBD1. The assigned J gene may be wrong: the sequence end matches TRBJ2-4 better. Germline CDR1 is MNHEY and CDR2 is SMNVEV (reference sequence). The CDR3 consists of 15 residues. CDR3 coding DNA: TGTGCCAGCAGATCTCAGGGGGCGGGCAAAAACATTCAGTACTTC. As protein: CASRSQGAGKNIQYF.

Many counts were recorded for this clonotype. CDR3 loop: CSVIYIRDHTDTQYF. CDR3 in DNA: TGCAGCGTTATTTATATCCGGGACCACACAGATACGCAGTATTTT. The chain couples TRBV29-1 to TRBJ2-3, with D perhaps assigned TRBD1 or TRBD2 (5 bases each). The germline V gene encodes CDR1 SQVTM and CDR2 ANQGSEA. V was shortened by 5 bases and J by 2 bases, with 17 bases between the two germline ends. The CDR3 length is 15 residues.

The V call is TRBV28, the J call TRBJ2-7; D perhaps matches TRBD1 (6 bases). This CDR3 region has 16 residues. Germline assignment: CDR1 MDHEN and CDR2 SYDVKM. Trimming removed 3 bases at V and 0 bases at J, with 15 bases between. The CDR3 DNA follows: TGTGCCAGCAGTTTTAACCGGGACACGAGCTCCTACGAGCAGTACTTC. Amino acids: CASSFNRDTSSYEQYF.

This clonotype was found many times. V gene TRBV29-1 combines with J gene TRBJ2-1; no definite D call. The CDR3 consists of 11 residues. V gave up 4 bases and J gave up 4 bases, with 5 bases separating them. CDR1 is SQVTM and CDR2 is ANQGSEA in the germline V gene. In DNA form, the CDR3 reads TGCAGCGTTGGCGGATACAATGAGCAGTTCTTC. This encodes CSVGGYNEQFF.

The chain has TRBV5-1 and TRBJ2-1, with a tentative D call TRBD2 (6 bases). CDR3 length: 15 residues. Trimming cost V 2 bases and J 3 bases, with 12 bases left between them. Germline V gene data show CDR1 as SGHRS and CDR2 as YFSETQ. CDR3 in amino acids: CASSFGRGRYNEQFF. CDR3 sequence (DNA): TGCGCCAGCAGCTTTGGGCGGGGCCGCTACAATGAGCAGTTCTTC.

V and J are TRBV10-3 and TRBJ2-6; 7 bases agree with TRBD2. The CDR3 has 20 amino acids. V gave up 2 bases and J gave up 0 bases; unmatched junction bases: 13. In germline, CDR1 is ENHRY, CDR2 SYGVKD. The CDR3 DNA is TGTGCCATCAGTGAGGGTTTCGGGCTAGCGGCCCGCTCTGGGGCCAACGTCCTGACTTTC. Translating gives CAISEGFGLAARSGANVLTF.

This clonotype was picked up many times. The chain carries TRBV4-2 and TRBJ2-2, with 7 bases identical to TRBD2. This CDR3 contains 15 residues. Trimming cost V 4 bases and J 2 bases; bases outside gene matches: 4. Germline V gene lookup returns CDR1 LGHNA and CDR2 YNFKEQ. CDR3 sequence reads: CASSPGGLNTGELFF. The CDR3, as DNA: TGTGCCAGCAGCCCGGGGGGTCTAAACACCGGGGAGCTGTTTTTT.

The chain uses TRBV7-9 and TRBJ2-5, with 7 bases matching TRBD2. V shed 5 bases and J 5 bases; nucleotides not matched to a gene: 8. The germline gives CDR1 SEHNR, CDR2 FQNEAQ (reference sequence). The CDR3 contains 14 residues. The CDR3 nucleotides are TGTGCCAGCAGCCCCTTACATAGCGGGGAGACCCAGTACTTC. Its protein product is CASSPLHSGETQYF.

This clonotype turned up a few times. V gene TRBV6-7 combines with J gene TRBJ2-6; D may be TRBD1 (6 bases). TRBV6-7 is an ORF, with its function uncertain. This CDR3 contains 18 residues. V dropped 6 bases and J dropped 4 bases, with 22 bases sitting between them. The CDR3 loop reads CASSRGAVQGCGANVLTF. The DNA of the CDR3 is TGTGCCAGCAGCCGGGGAGCCGTGCAGGGGTGCGGGGCCAACGTCCTGACTTTC.

The CDR3 spells CASRRNYYNEQFF. CDR3 bases: TGTGCCAGCAGACGAAACTACTACAATGAGCAGTTCTTC. The chain links TRBV12-3 or TRBV12-4 to TRBJ2-1; D unresolved. Trimming pared 6 bases from V and 3 bases from J, leaving 9 bases between. CDR3 length: 13 amino acids.